This T cell receptor (beta chain) is from a study of T-cell memory formation after mild COVID-19 (TCRdb year 2021). Background for the entire study: TCR sequence clusters from the two donors were found to be largely donor specific. In two donors, T-cell clones that expanded and contracted after mild COVID-19 were followed by sequencing TCRalpha and TCRbeta repertoires longitudinally. The cohort was made up of two young adult volunteers, one female and one male, who were previously healthy.

Comment on this clonotype: The target of this receptor is not known. Qualities for individual bases were not recorded, and no much larger clone is one base off.

Trimming takes 5 bases from V and 0 bases from J, and the germline ends sit 20 bases apart. The germline V gene (reference sequence) gives CDR1 as MNHEY and CDR2 as SMNVEV. Counted from cysteine to phenylalanine, this CDR3 has 17 amino acids. Just the 51-base CDR3 DNA is kept, in frame starting at base 1. Ficoll-Paque density gradient centrifugation was used to isolate PBMCs. What the work shows at the level of the full study, not this receptor alone: The detection of some responding clones in pre-infection memory suggests that pre-existing cross-reactive memory T cells joined the SARS-CoV-2 response. The study covered only a couple of mild cases, and larger cohorts including severe cases with pre-infection samples were considered necessary. Contracting CD4+ clones were found mainly in CM and EM memory subsets, while CD8+ clones were enriched in EMRA. Clones contracting from day 15 to 85 had balanced CD4/CD8 phenotypes, while a second wave expanding from day 15 to 37 was biased towards CD4+. The second-wave clones that peaked on day 37 were not confirmed to be SARS-CoV-2 specific.

Sequencing was performed on an Illumina NovaSeq 6000. TCRalpha and TCRbeta cDNA libraries were constructed by 5'RACE with constant-segment primers, with sample barcodes and unique molecular identifiers being introduced. Trizol reagent was used to extract RNA from every sample. Library amplification was performed in two PCR steps, and a second sample barcode and Illumina TruSeq adapters were introduced in the second step. Sequencing of the libraries was done on an Illumina NovaSeq, producing 2 x 150 bp paired-end reads. In the source study's methods: Reads were demultiplexed and collapsed into UMI-guided consensus sequences with migec v1.2.7. Using mixcr v2.1.11, the UMI consensuses were aligned to TRA and TRB V and J templates and assembled into clonotypes. A clonotype was counted as expanded or contracted only if both edgeR and NoisET called the change significant, with noise models trained on biological replicates. For edgeR calls, a false discovery rate-adjusted p below 0.01 and a log2 fold-change threshold of 1 were applied. PCA with hierarchical clustering of max-normalized trajectories of the 1000 most abundant clonotypes was used as exploratory dynamics analysis. The CD4 or CD8 phenotype of responding clones was assigned using the separately sequenced CD4+ and CD8+ repertoires. TCRdb ran its own pipeline on the public reads, namely fastp trimming at Q25 and MiXCR clone calling, and kept in-frame beta chains. Each entry merges the rows of one CDR3 protein and shows their most common DNA and genes. V and J calls and clone size were set by TCRdb, not the authors. The sample table lists 140,000 to 150,000 distinct CDR3 sequences, roughly a quarter of them with a count of one. The ten top clones hold approximately 24% of the sample.

Sample: PBMCs or a T cell subset sorted from them (not recorded which). The rearrangement joined TRBV27 to TRBJ2-7; TRBD1 is perhaps the D gene, given 5 matching bases. This sequence originates from an adult woman who had mild COVID-19 (a few samples of this study predate the infection). The sample titles of this study are shuffled in the database, so cell type and time point are left out; the donor was told from shared clones. The CDR3 amino acid sequence is: CASSPEGAGSLSYEQYF. The sequenced DNA: TGTGCCAGCAGTCCGGAAGGGGCAGGGTCCCTCTCCTACGAGCAGTACTTC.